This T cell receptor beta chain was identified during a study of blood T cell repertoires in COVID-19. For the study at large: T cells, B-cell-depleted T cells, or PBMCs supplied cDNA or gDNA.

Sequencing was performed with immunoSEQ multiplex PCR; in TCRdb, only in-frame clones are kept and a portion is missing. The sample consists of under 350,000 clones, 86% of them appearing once. V was pared by 4 bases and J by 6 bases, with 9 bases between. CDR3 size: 13 residues. This chain links TRBV12-3 or TRBV12-4 with TRBJ2-2; TRBD2 is a possible D gene (6 bases). The sequenced sample consisted of PBMCs or T cells enriched from blood (not recorded which). The TCR originated in a woman aged 40 to 50 with acute COVID-19. The CDR3 here is CASSWRLAGELFF. In nucleotides, the CDR3 is TGTGCCAGCAGTTGGAGACTAGCCGGGGAGCTGTTTTTT.